This TCR beta chain originates from a study of human T cells and chemical hapten exposure. On the study more broadly: On roughly 2 cm by roughly 2 cm of upper inner arm skin, sensitization was performed with 2% DPC. Study observations and caveats: The study found that DPC sensitization did not change TCRs above 1 in 1000 frequency.

Germline-derived CDR1 and CDR2 are SGHTA and FQGNSA. The CDR3 is 17 residues long. The V end lost 0 bases, the J end lost 4 bases, and 16 bases lay between the germline ends. This clonotype has a count of ten or more. The antigen is not known. Original processing notes: Individual samples carried between roughly 23,224 and 700,000 TCRs, with 80,000 to 100,000 as the median. TCRdb re-called the RACE reads through MiXCR, storing one row per CDR3 protein. The authors' filters were not applied to this entry. The sample includes under 50,000 distinct CDR3 sequences, less than 8.5% of them seen just once. The time point was: pre-sensitization, week 0. The treatment denotes: therapeutic diphenylcyclopropenone sensitization with weekly scalp DPC. At patch-test visits, sampling came before the patch test.

Sequencing used whole blood, obtained in connection with sensitization to the hapten diphenylcyclopropenone (DPC). This chain uses TRBV7-2 with TRBJ1-3, with D perhaps TRBD1 (6 bases). The receptor was isolated from a woman aged 50 to 60 with alopecia areata. Some clones in this sample may be carry-over from other donors' samples. The CDR3 sequence is CASSLAGARTAGNTIYF. CDR3 nucleotide sequence: TGTGCCAGCAGCTTAGCGGGGGCCAGAACGGCCGGAAACACCATATATTTT.